These 11 T cell receptor beta chains share one sample of origin, sequenced in a study of cytomegalovirus exposure and HLA in healthy donors. The PCR ran on 60 Vbeta and 13 Jbeta primers. Data came from immunoSEQ multiplex PCR; TCRdb stores just in-frame clones and leaves some out. The table shows roughly 140,000 clones, with roughly 80% occurring only once. Source material: PBMCs. These receptors were taken from a woman aged 40 to 49 in good health and CMV-seronegative.

This clone came up once. The chain combines TRBV19 with TRBJ2-7; 7 nucleotides line up with TRBD1. Germline V gene data show CDR1 as LNHDA and CDR2 as SQIVND (reference sequence). J gave up 3 bases and V 2 bases, and 1 base lay outside the gene matches. The CDR3 spans 13 residues. The CDR3 region has the DNA TGTGCCAGTAGTATAAGGACAGGCTACGAGCAGTACTTC. This codes for CASSIRTGYEQYF.

The chain carries TRBV7-9 and TRBJ1-2; TRBD1 agrees at 7 bases. From germline, CDR1 is SEHNR and CDR2 FQNEAQ (reference sequence). This CDR3 region has 15 residues. After removal of 1 base from V and 5 bases from J, the junction contained 7 bases not matched to a gene. Here the CDR3 DNA reads TGTGCCAGCAGCTTAGGATTGGGACAGAAGTATGGCTACACCTTC. Protein sequence: CASSLGLGQKYGYTF.

This clone was found a few times. The gene calls are TRBV2 and TRBJ2-7; D may be TRBD2 (6 bases). Germline-derived CDR1 and CDR2 are SNHLY and FYNNEI. The CDR3 sequence is 12 residues long. V lost 10 bases and J 6 bases, leaving 16 bases between the germline ends. Here the CDR3 reads CATSPTSSEQYF. The CDR3 nucleotides are TGTGCCACCTCCCCAACTAGCAGCGAGCAGTACTTC.

V gene TRBV5-1 combines with J gene TRBJ2-2, with D tentatively TRBD1 (5 bases). Germline CDR1 is SGHRS and CDR2 is YFSETQ. V dropped 4 bases and J dropped 6 bases, with 10 bases sitting between them. The CDR3 length is 13 residues. DNA for the CDR3: TGCGCCAGCAGCCTGACAGTATCCGGGGAGCTGTTTTTT. Protein product: CASSLTVSGELFF.

The CDR3 sequence: CAIRDSRGYGYTF. As DNA, the CDR3 is TGTGCCATCAGGGACAGTCGAGGCTATGGCTACACCTTC. V and J are TRBV10-3 and TRBJ1-2; D might be TRBD1 (6 bases). CDR1 and CDR2 from the germline V gene are ENHRY and SYGVKD. V dropped 6 bases and J dropped 4 bases, with 12 bases sitting between them. The CDR3 spans 13 residues.

The V gene is TRBV2, the J gene TRBJ2-2, with D possibly matching TRBD2 (5 bases). Germline assignment: CDR1 SNHLY and CDR2 FYNNEI. The CDR3 extends over 12 amino acids. The V gene lost 7 bases and the J gene lost 5 bases, with 8 bases spanning the gap. The CDR3 sequence: CASKRPTGELFF. CDR3 nucleotides: TGTGCCAGCAAGCGGCCTACCGGGGAGCTGTTTTTT.

V and J are TRBV7-9 and TRBJ1-1; D is perhaps TRBD1 (6 bases). The CDR3 totals 14 residues. Germline V gene lookup returns CDR1 SEHNR and CDR2 FQNEAQ (reference sequence). V was cut by 3 bases and J by 4 bases, with 12 bases left in between. The CDR3 DNA follows: TGTGCCAGCAGCTTCGGGGGGGCCAGCACTGAAGCTTTCTTT. This encodes CASSFGGASTEAFF. The variable domain in full, with the rest retrieved from reference TRBV7-9 and TRBJ1-1, is DTGVSQNPRHKITKRGQNVTFRCDPISEHNRLYWYRQTLGQGPEFLTYFQNEAQLEKSRLLSDRFSAERPKGSFSTLEIQRTEQGDSAMYLCASSFGGASTEAFFGQGTRLTVV.

The chain couples TRBV7-9 to TRBJ2-5; 10 nucleotides line up with TRBD2. Germline V gene data show CDR1 as SEHNR and CDR2 as FQNEAQ (reference sequence). This CDR3 contains 16 residues. Trimming cost V 6 bases and J 5 bases; bases outside gene matches: 12. CDR3 amino acids: CASSGASGSIVETQYF. CDR3 coding DNA: TGTGCCAGCAGTGGGGCTAGCGGGAGTATTGTGGAGACCCAGTACTTC.

The CDR3 coding sequence is TGTGCCAGCAGTGCGTCTAGCGGGAGATTAAACGAGCAGTACTTC. Amino acid sequence: CASSASSGRLNEQYF. The V and J genes are TRBV2 and TRBJ2-7; TRBD2 agrees at 10 bases. The CDR3 loop spans 15 amino acids. The junction had 8 bases not matched to a gene; V was cut back by 4 bases and J by 5 bases. Germline values: CDR1 SNHLY, CDR2 FYNNEI.

The genes are TRBV5-1 and TRBJ1-1; 7 bases agree with TRBD1. The CDR3 has 15 amino acids. V shed 0 bases, J shed 3 bases, and the junction held 5 bases outside the gene matches. CDR1 is SGHRS, CDR2 YFSETQ, per germline. The CDR3 loop reads CASSLGDRADTEAFF. DNA of the CDR3: TGCGCCAGCAGCTTGGGAGACAGGGCGGACACTGAAGCTTTCTTT.

The chain couples TRBV4-1 to TRBJ2-1; 9 positions match TRBD2. The CDR3 extends over 19 amino acids. With 0 bases clipped from V and 0 bases from J, the junction kept 9 bases outside the gene matches. Germline loops: CDR1 MGHRA, CDR2 YSYEKL. The CDR3 bases are TGCGCCAGCAGCCAAGATGGGACTAGCTTTTTATCCTCCTACAATGAGCAGTTCTTC. It specifies CASSQDGTSFLSSYNEQFF.